The rows below give T cell receptor beta chains drawn from one sample of a study of T cells in Graves' hyperthyroidism and ophthalmopathy. TCRdb re-called the multiplex PCR reads through MiXCR, storing one row per CDR3 protein. The data contain 730,000 or so distinct CDR3 sequences, approximately 18% of them seen just once; the ten biggest clones take up 16%. The specimen sequenced was blood. The receptors were gathered from a woman in her fifties or sixties with Graves' hyperthyroidism that later progressed to Graves' ophthalmopathy. Each CDR3 is given with its conserved first and last residue. A D gene is named only where the DNA matches it firmly. Size tells how often a clone was seen (once, few, many) or the class of an expanded clone, and some rows leave it out.

NA TRBD1 TRBJ2-5 TRBV15 TGTGCCACCAGCAGAGATCAGGGGGCCACCGAGACCCAGTACTTC CATSRDQGATETQYF
many NA TRBJ2-3 TRBV6-1 TGTGCCAGCAATAGGGGACTCACAGATACGCAGTATTTT CASNRGLTDTQYF
few NA TRBJ1-1 TRBV10-3 TGTGCCATCAGTGAATCTGGGCAGCCGGGCACTGAAGCTTTCTTT CAISESGQPGTEAFF
many TRBD1 TRBJ1-1 TRBV12-3/TRBV12-4 TGTGCCAGCAGTACAGGGGGCTTCACTGAAGCTTTCTTT CASSTGGFTEAFF
NA NA TRBJ2-3 TRBV4-2 TGTGCCAGCAGCCCAGCAGGCCTTCGGAGCACAGATACGCAGTATTTT CASSPAGLRSTDTQYF
NA NA TRBJ2-5 TRBV12-3/TRBV12-4 TGTGCCAGCAGTGGCGGGACCACCTGGGGCCGGTACCAAGAGACCCAGTACTTC CASSGGTTWGRYQETQYF
many NA TRBJ1-1 TRBV10-3 TGTGCCATCAGTGAGGCGCAGGGATCGGGGAACACTGAAGCTTTCTTT CAISEAQGSGNTEAFF
many NA TRBJ2-1 TRBV2 TGTGCCAGCAGTGAGGAGAGGGGGGACTTTTCCAATGAGCAGTTCTTC CASSEERGDFSNEQFF
few NA TRBJ1-5 TRBV15 TGTGCCACCAGCGAATCGCAATGGAATCAGCCCCAGCATTTT CATSESQWNQPQHF
many NA TRBJ2-7 TRBV5-1 TGCGCCAGCAGCAAGGACCCCTACGAGCAGTACTTC CASSKDPYEQYF
many NA TRBJ1-1 TRBV12-3/TRBV12-4 TGTGCCAGCAGTTTACGGAAAGGGGGCACTGAAGCTTTCTTT CASSLRKGGTEAFF
many NA TRBJ1-1 TRBV14 TGTGCCAGCAGCCAAGTGATGGCGCCGGTCACTGAAGCTTTCTTT CASSQVMAPVTEAFF
many NA TRBJ1-2 TRBV20-1 TGCAGTGCTAATCACAGGGTTAACTATGGCTACACCTTC CSANHRVNYGYTF
many TRBD1 TRBJ2-7 TRBV18 TGTGCCAGCTCACCCAGACAGGGCGTGGGCGAGCAGTACTTC CASSPRQGVGEQYF
many TRBD1 TRBJ1-1 TRBV3-1 TGTGCCAGCAGCCAAGGTCAGGGGGTACTCACTGAAGCTTTCTTT CASSQGQGVLTEAFF
few NA TRBJ1-2 TRBV12-3/TRBV12-4 TGTGCCAGCAGGACAGGACAGTATGGCTACACCTTC CASRTGQYGYTF
NA NA TRBJ1-5 TRBV5-4 TGTGCCAGCAGCGGGGGCATGTCTCAGCCCCAGCATTTT CASSGGMSQPQHF
NA NA TRBJ2-7 TRBV20-1 TGCAGTGCTAAGAGACGTCAGACAGGAATTTTCGAGCAGTACTTC CSAKRRQTGIFEQYF
NA NA TRBJ1-1 TRBV5-5 TGCGCCAGCAGCTTGGTGTTAAGGGGCGCGAATCCTGAAGCTTTCTTT CASSLVLRGANPEAFF
NA TRBD1 TRBJ2-5 TRBV9 TGTGCCAGCAGCTCCCCGAGACAGGGGGCAGCGGGGACCCAGTACTTC CASSSPRQGAAGTQYF
many NA TRBJ2-7 TRBV5-1 TGCGCCAGCAGCGCTGGTACCTCCTACGAGCAGTACTTC CASSAGTSYEQYF
NA NA TRBJ2-7 TRBV20-1 TGCAGTGCTAGGACTGTCTCCTACGAGCAGTACTTC CSARTVSYEQYF
many NA TRBJ2-3 TRBV7-3 TGTGCCAGCAGCTTCGACGGTACTAGCACAGATACGCAGTATTTT CASSFDGTSTDTQYF
NA NA TRBJ2-1 TRBV7-2 TGTGCCAGCAGCTTAGAACCCTCAGGGAATGAGCAGTTCTTC CASSLEPSGNEQFF
NA TRBD2 TRBJ2-4 TRBV11-3 TGTGCCAGCAGCCCCGGGACTAGCGGGGGGACGAGAAACATTCAGTACTTC CASSPGTSGGTRNIQYF
few TRBD2 TRBJ2-3 TRBV12-3/TRBV12-4 TGTGCCAGCAGAAGCGGGACTAGCTACCCCGATACGCAGTATTTT CASRSGTSYPDTQYF
many TRBD1 TRBJ1-1 TRBV20-1 TGCAGTGCTAACAGGGGGGACACTGAAGCTTTCTTT CSANRGDTEAFF